This T cell receptor beta chain was sequenced during a study of Ad26.COV2.S vaccination and SARS-CoV-2 variants. This table comes from immunoSEQ multiplex PCR, and its TCRdb copy is limited to in-frame clones, with some not included. The profile shows roughly 92,000 clones, 82% of them singletons. There are 15 residues in the CDR3. Trimming took off 2 bases at V and 1 base at J, with 8 bases between the two ends. Germline V gene sequence: CDR1 MNHNS, CDR2 SASEGT. Details on this clone: The antigen is not known.

Study-wide points: Among vaccine recipients, spike-specific TCR breadth exceeded that of placebo recipients. Non-spike TCR breadth showed similarity between vaccine and placebo recipients. An underestimation of total T cell responses may have resulted from the TCR breadth and depth analyses.

The rearrangement links TRBV6-1 to TRBJ1-4; possible D gene TRBD1, 6 bases. The clonotype originates from a human donor who had recovered from COVID-19. The input for sequencing was peripheral blood, taken after recovery from COVID-19. CDR3 bases: TGTGCCAGCAGTGAACTAGGGGGAACTAATGAAAAACTGTTTTTT. Translation: CASSELGGTNEKLFF.